This T cell receptor (beta chain) is drawn from a study of cytomegalovirus exposure and HLA in healthy donors. Study-level findings and limits: Cytomegalovirus-associated TCR beta chains were listed, numbering 150 to 200. Sequencing likely produced, as an artifact, a cluster of highly shared sequence variants.

On this clone: The antigen is not known.

In germline, CDR1 is WNHNN, CDR2 SYGVQD (reference sequence). V lost 2 bases, J lost 2 bases, and 6 bases lay in between. The CDR3 is made up of 13 amino acids. Primers for the PCR totalled 60 Vbeta and 13 Jbeta. Produced via immunoSEQ multiplex PCR; TCRdb's table is partial and in-frame only. The sample shows about 190,000 clones, roughly 74% of them seen only once. The sequence derives from a woman aged 25-40 years in good health and CMV-seropositive. The chain is built from TRBV10-1 and TRBJ1-2; D is unresolved. Specimen: PBMCs. CDR3 coding DNA: TGCGCCAGCAGTGAGGGCACCAACTATGGCTACACCTTC. This sequence encodes CASSEGTNYGYTF.